One sample yielded the 22 T cell receptor beta chains listed below, sequenced in a study of blood T cell repertoires in COVID-19. The method was immunoSEQ multiplex PCR; TCRdb's version includes in-frame clones alone and lacks a portion of them. The sample lists more than 150,000 clones, approximately 86% occurring once. Sequenced input: peripheral blood. The receptors originated from a man aged 18 to 29 with acute or convalescent COVID-19.

In DNA form, the CDR3 reads TGTGCCAGCAGTCCGGGGGGTTGGTATGGCTACACCTTC. Residues: CASSPGGWYGYTF. The rearrangement joins TRBV11-2 to TRBJ1-2; possible D gene TRBD1, 5 bases. The CDR3 runs 13 residues. CDR1 and CDR2 (germline): SGHAT, FQNNGV. Trimming stripped 6 bases from V and 5 bases from J, with 13 bases between. Combining the CDR3 with reference TRBV11-2 and TRBJ1-2 gives the whole variable domain EAGVAQSPRYKIIEKRQSVAFWCNPISGHATLYWYQQILGQGPKLLIQFQNNGVVDDSQLPKDRFSAERLKGVDSTLKIQPAKLEDSAVYLCASSPGGWYGYTFGSGTRLTVV.

This chain joins TRBV2 and TRBJ1-5; TRBD1 is a possible D gene (5 bases). Trimming pared 4 bases from V and 7 bases from J, leaving 11 bases between. The CDR3 spans 13 residues. The V gene's germline CDR1 is SNHLY and CDR2 FYNNEI. CDR3 residues: CASSVRADQPQHF. The CDR3 DNA is TGTGCCAGCAGTGTCAGGGCCGACCAGCCCCAGCATTTT.

This chain uses TRBV30 with TRBJ1-6, with a possible D match to TRBD1 (5 bases). Trimming cost V 0 bases and J 16 bases, with 10 bases left between them. The CDR3 runs 11 residues. Per the germline V gene, CDR1 is GTSNPN and CDR2 is SVGIG (reference sequence). The CDR3 loop reads CAWSVYGGLHF. Here the CDR3 DNA reads TGTGCCTGGAGTGTTTACGGGGGACTCCACTTT.

This sequence joins TRBV19 and TRBJ2-2, with TRBD2 matching over 8 bases. Looked up from germline, CDR1 is LNHDA and CDR2 is SQIVND (reference sequence). J gave up 1 base and V 9 bases, and 13 bases lay outside the gene matches. The CDR3 extends over 17 amino acids. The chain's CDR3 is CASTQNWSGGNTGELFF. The CDR3 DNA is TGTGCCAGCACCCAGAACTGGAGCGGGGGGAACACCGGGGAGCTGTTTTTT. Full variable domain (outside the CDR3, taken from reference TRBV19 and TRBJ2-2): DGGITQSPKYLFRKEGQNVTLSCEQNLNHDAMYWYRQDPGQGLRLIYYSQIVNDFQKGDIAEGYSVSREKKESFPLTVTSAQKNPTAFYLCASTQNWSGGNTGELFFGEGSRLTVL.

The genes are TRBV6-5 and TRBJ1-5; D not certain. Germline CDR1 is MNHEY and CDR2 is SVGAGI. There are 14 residues in the CDR3. The germline V and J ends were trimmed by 0 bases and 11 bases, with 14 bases remaining between them. The CDR3 reads CASSYSYFESAQHF. The CDR3 coding sequence is TGTGCCAGCAGTTACTCGTATTTTGAGTCGGCCCAGCATTTT.

The gene calls are TRBV24-1 and TRBJ1-1; D is possibly TRBD1 (6 bases). The V gene's germline CDR1 is KGHDR and CDR2 SFDVKD. V lost 2 bases, J lost 9 bases, and 15 bases lay in between. The CDR3 length is 14 residues. The CDR3 DNA sequence: TGTGCCACCAGTGATTCCCGACTCGGACAGAAAGCTTTCTTT. Protein: CATSDSRLGQKAFF.

Concerning this clone itself: The sample carries other DNA sequences with the same CDR3. J is TRBJ2-7 and V is TRBV18; D may be TRBD1 (5 bases). From germline, CDR1 is KGHSH and CDR2 LQKENI. The CDR3 sequence is 14 residues long. V lost 2 bases and J lost 3, with 11 bases in between. Here the CDR3 reads CASSPKSGFYEQYF. The CDR3, as DNA: TGTGCCAGCTCACCAAAGTCAGGGTTCTACGAGCAGTACTTC.

V is TRBV6-1 and J is TRBJ2-7, with 7 nucleotides matching TRBD2. The germline CDR1 and CDR2 sequences are MNHNS and SASEGT. The V segment lost 3 bases and the J segment 0 bases; nucleotides outside the gene matches: 5. The CDR3 is made up of 15 amino acids. CDR3 loop: CASSDRTSDSYEQYV. Written as DNA, the CDR3 is TGTGCCAGCAGTGATAGGACTAGTGACTCCTACGAGCAGTACGTC.

This sequence joins TRBV25-1 and TRBJ2-1; 7 bases are shared with TRBD1. CDR1 and CDR2 from the germline V gene are MGHDK and SYGVNS. V trimming: 8 bases; J trimming: 2 bases; junction bases outside the gene matches: 9. CDR3 size: 15 residues. Here the CDR3 reads CASLSRDRAYNEQFF. The CDR3 bases are TGTGCCAGCCTCTCCCGGGACAGAGCCTACAATGAGCAGTTCTTC.

The V and J genes are TRBV25-1 and TRBJ1-1; a possible D gene is TRBD1 (5 bases). The CDR3 length is 15 residues. Germline V gene data show CDR1 as MGHDK and CDR2 as SYGVNS. V gave up 0 bases and J gave up 5 bases, with 13 bases separating them. The CDR3 DNA follows: TGTGCCAGCAGTGAATATACCGGGGGAGGAACTGAAGCTTTCTTT. Protein sequence: CASSEYTGGGTEAFF.

The chain combines TRBV18 with TRBJ2-3, with D possibly TRBD2 on 5 matching bases. V lost 2 bases, J lost 1 base, and 22 bases lay in between. In germline, CDR1 is KGHSH, CDR2 LQKENI. The CDR3 extends over 19 amino acids. Here the CDR3 DNA reads TGTGCCAGCTCACCATTGGCTAGCCCCACCAGATTACGCACAGATACGCAGTATTTT. This sequence encodes CASSPLASPTRLRTDTQYF.

As DNA, the CDR3 is TGTGCCAGAACCACAGTGAACAGGGGCCCCTACGAGCAGTACGTC. Protein product: CARTTVNRGPYEQYV. The J gene is TRBJ2-7, the V gene TRBV2; 7 nucleotides align to TRBD1. Per the germline V gene, CDR1 is SNHLY and CDR2 is FYNNEI. The CDR3 consists of 15 residues. Trimming took 9 bases from V and 2 from J; bases not matched to a gene: 13.

The genes are TRBV11-2 and TRBJ2-3, with 9 positions matching TRBD1. V was clipped by 5 bases and J by 1 base; unmatched bases: 4. Per germline, CDR1 SGHAT and CDR2 FQNNGV. The CDR3 loop spans 15 amino acids. The CDR3 bases are TGTGCCAGCAGCCTTGACAGGGGGGGCACAGATACGCAGTATTTT. Its translation: CASSLDRGGTDTQYF.

V usage is TRBV20-1 and J usage is TRBJ1-1, with 7 bases aligning to TRBD1. The germline gives CDR1 DFQATT, CDR2 SNEGSKA (reference sequence). This CDR3 is 11 amino acids long. V dropped 4 bases and J dropped 7; count of bases not matched to a gene: 3. As DNA, the CDR3 is TGCAGTGCTACCGACAGGGTTGAAGCTTTCTTT. This sequence encodes CSATDRVEAFF.

The chain recombines TRBV7-2 with TRBJ1-4; TRBD1 matches at 8 bases. Germline values: CDR1 SGHTA, CDR2 FQGNSA. The CDR3 spans 15 residues. V was pared by 1 base and J by 7 bases, with 5 bases of the junction left unmatched. This CDR3 is CASSLGDRTSEKLFF. CDR3 bases: TGTGCCAGCAGCTTAGGGGACAGGACAAGTGAAAAACTGTTTTTT.

This sequence joins TRBV9 and TRBJ1-2; no clear D. The germline gives CDR1 SGDLS, CDR2 YYNGEE. V was clipped by 7 bases and J by 4 bases, with 8 bases between them. This CDR3 region has 11 residues. DNA of the CDR3: TGTGCCAGCCGTGGAGGCTATGGCTACACCTTC. Residues: CASRGGYGYTF.

This chain connects TRBV14 to TRBJ1-2; 10 nucleotides align to TRBD1. Germline loops: CDR1 SGHDN, CDR2 FVKESK. The CDR3 covers 13 residues. Unmatched junction bases numbered 3, after V lost 4 bases and J lost 7 bases. CDR3 coding DNA: TGTGCCAGCAGCCCGACAGGGGGCTTTGGCTACACCTTC. The encoded protein is CASSPTGGFGYTF.

This chain connects TRBV19 to TRBJ2-2, with 11 nucleotides matching TRBD2. V was pared by 5 bases and J by 4 bases, with 15 bases of the junction left unmatched. Germline V lookup: CDR1 LNHDA, CDR2 SQIVND (reference sequence). This CDR3 region has 19 residues. The CDR3 is CASSFSGGAFSRRTGELFF. CDR3 coding DNA: TGTGCCAGTAGTTTTAGCGGGGGGGCCTTTTCTAGGCGCACCGGGGAGCTGTTTTTT. Using reference TRBV19 and TRBJ2-2 for the parts outside the CDR3, the full variable domain is DGGITQSPKYLFRKEGQNVTLSCEQNLNHDAMYWYRQDPGQGLRLIYYSQIVNDFQKGDIAEGYSVSREKKESFPLTVTSAQKNPTAFYLCASSFSGGAFSRRTGELFFGEGSRLTVL.

The chain combines TRBV12-3 or TRBV12-4 with TRBJ1-2, with D possibly TRBD1 on 6 matching bases. The CDR3 runs to 13 residues. Between the trimmed V and J ends, which lost 6 bases and 3 bases, there was a span of 11 bases. The CDR3 reads CASSPNRDYGYTF. The CDR3 coding sequence is TGTGCCAGCAGCCCCAACAGGGACTATGGCTACACCTTC.

The rearrangement links TRBV28 to TRBJ2-7; the D gene is possibly TRBD2 (5 bases). Trimming cost V 5 bases and J 4 bases, with 6 bases left between them. The CDR3 sequence is 11 residues long. Per germline, CDR1 MDHEN and CDR2 SYDVKM. For the CDR3, the DNA is TGTGCCAGCAGTCAGCGGTACGAGCAGTACGTC. Protein: CASSQRYEQYV.

The chain links TRBV19 to TRBJ1-1; 9 nucleotides match TRBD1. Germline-derived CDR1 and CDR2 are LNHDA and SQIVND (reference sequence). V shed 5 bases and J 6 bases; nucleotides not matched to a gene: 10. The CDR3 spans 15 residues. Here the CDR3 DNA reads TGTGCCAGTAGTTCACAGGGGGCAGACCTTTCTGAAGCTTTCTTT. Translating it yields CASSSQGADLSEAFF.

This chain uses TRBV29-1 with TRBJ1-2; 8 positions match TRBD1. V shed 7 bases, J shed 6 bases, and the junction held 10 bases outside the gene matches. Germline lookup yields CDR1 SQVTM and CDR2 ANQGSEA. This CDR3 spans 13 amino acids. The DNA of the CDR3 is TGCAGCGGTGAGGGACAGGAAAGCGATGGCTACACCTTC. Translation: CSGEGQESDGYTF. The whole variable domain, remainder taken from reference TRBV29-1 and TRBJ1-2, is SAVISQKPSRDICQRGTSLTIQCQVDSQVTMMFWYRQQPGQSLTLIATANQGSEATYESGFVIDKFPISRPNLTFSTLTVSNMSPEDSSIYLCSGEGQESDGYTFGSGTRLTVV.